This TCR beta chain was retrieved from a study of tumor-infiltrating lymphocytes in oesophageal squamous cell carcinoma. This clonotype appeared many times. One entry per CDR3 protein, called by TCRdb with MiXCR from the PCR reads. The sample lists fewer than 20,000 distinct CDR3 sequences; around 40% were seen once. CDR1 WNHNN and CDR2 SYGVQD come from the germline V gene (reference sequence). V shed 8 bases, J shed 3 bases, and the junction held 10 bases outside the gene matches. This CDR3 region has 15 residues. The chain uses TRBV10-1 and TRBJ2-3; TRBD2 agrees at 8 bases. Input material: blood. The sequence derives from a female donor with esophageal squamous cell carcinoma. CDR3 sequence reads: CASQKAGDGTDTQYF. The CDR3, as DNA: TGCGCCAGCCAAAAAGCGGGAGACGGGACAGATACGCAGTATTTT.